One sample yielded the 10 T cell receptor beta chains listed below, sequenced in a study of shared clonotypes between healthy human individuals. Produced via immunoSEQ multiplex PCR; TCRdb's table is partial and in-frame only. The table lists under 650,000 clones, roughly 95% of them singletons, with less than 0.06% in the top ten. The specimen sequenced was naive CD4+ T cells sorted from blood. Subset given: CD45RA+ positively selected. The receptors come from a woman in her twenties or thirties in good health.

J is TRBJ2-5 and V is TRBV18; the D is unclear. This CDR3 has 14 amino acids. Germline loops: CDR1 KGHSH, CDR2 LQKENI. The V gene lost 3 bases and the J gene lost 0 bases, with 8 bases spanning the gap. The CDR3 sequence is CASSPLRDQETQYF. Written as DNA, the CDR3 is TGTGCCAGCTCACCGCTTCGTGACCAAGAGACCCAGTACTTC.

V and J are TRBV25-1 and TRBJ2-5; possibly TRBD2 for D (5 bases). CDR3 length equals 14 residues. V lost 1 base to trimming and J lost 4 bases, with 10 bases between them. Per germline, CDR1 MGHDK and CDR2 SYGVNS. CDR3 sequence: CASSELVRGETQYF. The DNA for the CDR3 is TGTGCCAGCAGTGAATTGGTACGGGGAGAGACCCAGTACTTC. The entire variable domain, with the rest obtained from reference TRBV25-1 and TRBJ2-5, is as follows: EADIYQTPRYLVIGTGKKITLECSQTMGHDKMYWYQQDPGMELHLIHYSYGVNSTEKGDLSSESTVSRIRTEHFPLTLESARPSHTSQYLCASSELVRGETQYFGPGTRLLVL.

The chain carries TRBV4-1 and TRBJ2-7, with TRBD1 matching 9 bases. The CDR3 runs to 18 residues. With 4 bases clipped from V and 0 bases from J, the junction kept 13 bases outside the gene matches. Per germline, CDR1 MGHRA and CDR2 YSYEKL. Written as DNA, the CDR3 is TGCGCCAGCAGCCCCCCTTACGATGACAGGGGGAGCTCCTACGAGCAGTACTTC. This gives the protein CASSPPYDDRGSSYEQYF.

This rearrangement joins TRBV10-3 to TRBJ2-1; 8 bases are shared with TRBD2. With V trimmed by 6 bases and J by 3 bases, 1 base remained unmatched. CDR3 size: 13 residues. CDR1 is ENHRY, CDR2 SYGVKD, per germline. CDR3 sequence reads: CAISREGYNEQFF. DNA for the CDR3: TGTGCCATCAGCCGGGAGGGCTACAATGAGCAGTTCTTC.

The chain links TRBV25-1 to TRBJ2-5, with D hard to call. The last part of the DNA fits TRBJ2-7 better; the J call may be wrong. CDR3 length: 13 amino acids. The germline CDR1 and CDR2 sequences are MGHDK and SYGVNS. The chain's CDR3 is CASSLALAYEQYF. The DNA of the CDR3 is TGTGCCAGCAGTCTGGCTCTGGCCTACGAGCAGTACTTC.

As for this clone: Other DNA variants within this sample encode the same CDR3. The rearrangement links TRBV5-1 to TRBJ2-5; the D call may be TRBD1 or TRBD2 (5 bases each). V gave up 0 bases and J gave up 2 bases, with 11 bases separating them. Germline CDR1 reads SGHRS; CDR2 reads YFSETQ. The CDR3 consists of 15 residues. The CDR3 loop is CASSLVPGPQETQYF. The CDR3 coding sequence is TGCGCCAGCAGCTTGGTACCGGGACCTCAAGAGACCCAGTACTTC. Using reference TRBV5-1 and TRBJ2-5 for the parts outside the CDR3, the full variable domain is KAGVTQTPRYLIKTRGQQVTLSCSPISGHRSVSWYQQTPGQGLQFLFEYFSETQRNKGNFPGRFSGRQFSNSRSEMNVSTLELGDSALYLCASSLVPGPQETQYFGPGTRLLVL.

This chain uses TRBV9 with TRBJ1-2; a possible D gene is TRBD1 (5 bases). The CDR3 runs 14 residues. CDR1 and CDR2 from the germline V gene are SGDLS and YYNGEE. The V gene lost 4 bases and the J gene lost 4 bases, with 14 bases spanning the gap. CDR3 DNA: TGTGCCAGCAGCAAACAGGAGGAGTTCTATGGCTACACCTTC. It translates to CASSKQEEFYGYTF. Supplemented by reference TRBV9 and TRBJ1-2, the full variable domain reads DSGVTQTPKHLITATGQRVTLRCSPRSGDLSVYWYQQSLDQGLQFLIQYYNGEERAKGNILERFSAQQFPDLHSELNLSSLELGDSALYFCASSKQEEFYGYTFGSGTRLTVV.

J is TRBJ1-6 and V is TRBV2, with 9 bases fitting TRBD1. CDR1 SNHLY and CDR2 FYNNEI come from the germline V gene. J was trimmed by 3 bases and V by 7 bases; bases with no gene match: 4. CDR3 size: 15 residues. CDR3 in amino acids: CASTRGQGYNSPLHF. DNA for the CDR3: TGTGCCAGCACGAGGGGACAGGGCTATAATTCACCCCTCCACTTT.

V is TRBV5-1 and J is TRBJ1-1; D perhaps matches TRBD1 (5 bases). The CDR3 contains 13 residues. The ends were cut back, 3 bases at V and 5 bases at J, with 11 bases in the middle. CDR1 is SGHRS, CDR2 YFSETQ, per germline. CDR3 sequence reads: CASSSREGTEAFF. CDR3 in DNA: TGCGCCAGCAGCTCCAGGGAGGGAACTGAAGCTTTCTTT.

CDR3 sequence: CASSEVLAGSNEQFF. The CDR3 nucleotides are TGTGCCAGCAGTGAAGTACTAGCGGGAAGCAATGAGCAGTTCTTC. The J gene is TRBJ2-1, the V gene TRBV25-1; 10 bases fit TRBD2. Germline V gene sequence: CDR1 MGHDK, CDR2 SYGVNS. The CDR3 is 15 residues long. Losses at the gene ends were 2 bases for V and 6 bases for J; bases not matched to a gene: 4.